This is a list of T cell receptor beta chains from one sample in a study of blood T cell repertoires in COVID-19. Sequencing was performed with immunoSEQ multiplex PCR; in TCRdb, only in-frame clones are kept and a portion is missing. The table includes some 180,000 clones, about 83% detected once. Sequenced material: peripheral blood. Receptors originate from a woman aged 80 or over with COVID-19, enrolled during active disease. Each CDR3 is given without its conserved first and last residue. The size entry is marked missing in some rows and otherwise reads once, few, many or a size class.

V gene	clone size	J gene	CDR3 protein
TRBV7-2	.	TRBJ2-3	ASSSDRGRGDTQY
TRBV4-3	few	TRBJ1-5	ASSFKLGTGHQPQH
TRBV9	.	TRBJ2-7	ASSLGQGFDEQY
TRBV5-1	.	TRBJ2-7	ASSMGHFSYEQY
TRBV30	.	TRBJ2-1	AWRSLATYNEQF
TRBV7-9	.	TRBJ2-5	ASSAGLAGGRYGQETQY
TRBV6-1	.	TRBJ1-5	ASSGRQGWFDQPQH
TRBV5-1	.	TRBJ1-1	ASSLAGTGGEAF
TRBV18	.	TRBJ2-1	ASSPQASSGSFSSYNEQF
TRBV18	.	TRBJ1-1	ASSPRIEGAIGTEAF
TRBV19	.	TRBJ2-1	ASSIDLRLAGRF
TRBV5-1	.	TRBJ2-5	ASSAPQGAETQY
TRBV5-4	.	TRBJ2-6	ASSTRGLGANVLT
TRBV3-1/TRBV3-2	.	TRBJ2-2	ASSQIGFSGGPNGELF
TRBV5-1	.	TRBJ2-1	ASSWSGSSYNEQF
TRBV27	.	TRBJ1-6	ASSTWTGRNSPLH
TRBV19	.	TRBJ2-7	ASSIAGRGSGEQY
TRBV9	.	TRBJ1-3	ASSVVGDTSSGNTIY
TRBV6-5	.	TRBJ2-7	ASSSSGSSYEQY
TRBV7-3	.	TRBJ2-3	ASSPRTGWGTDTQY
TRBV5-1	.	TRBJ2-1	ASSSWTSGNSGRNEQF
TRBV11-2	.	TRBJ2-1	ASSPRLAGGHYNEQF
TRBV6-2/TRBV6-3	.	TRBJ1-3	ASSYSSVGNTIY
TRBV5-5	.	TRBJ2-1	ASSPSQTGSSEQF
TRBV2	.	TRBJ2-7	ASSEASGQY
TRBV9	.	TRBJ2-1	ASSVAGDSYNEQF
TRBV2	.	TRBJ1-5	ASRADRASNQPQH
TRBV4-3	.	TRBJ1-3	ASSHNSRQASGNTIY
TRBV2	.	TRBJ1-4	ASNREGRNEKLF
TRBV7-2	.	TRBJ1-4	ASSRQGALANEKLF
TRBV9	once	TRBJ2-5	ASSVDGLNQETQY
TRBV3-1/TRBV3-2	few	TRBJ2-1	ASSHGLAYNEQF
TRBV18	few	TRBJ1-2	ASSPQGEGYT
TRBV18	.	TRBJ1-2	ASSPPSGGYGYT
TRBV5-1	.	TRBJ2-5	ASSPGQENWETQY
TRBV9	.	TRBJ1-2	ASRAYSQGGYGYT
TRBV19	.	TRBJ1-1	ASSPHGQEKTEAF
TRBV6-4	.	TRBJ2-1	ASSPQGTGLGEQF
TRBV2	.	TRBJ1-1	ASSVLHSGAEAF
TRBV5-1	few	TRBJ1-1	ASSLFGLHTEAF
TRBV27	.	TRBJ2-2	ASSLARGITGELF
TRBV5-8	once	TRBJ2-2	ASSLTSGRSAGELF
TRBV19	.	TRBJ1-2	ASSTTTGNGYT
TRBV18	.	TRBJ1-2	ASSPPAFTGANYGYT
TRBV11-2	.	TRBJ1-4	ASSLAVRGEKLF
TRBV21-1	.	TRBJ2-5	ADPDRGRETQY
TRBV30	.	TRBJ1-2	AWSPGRIYGYT
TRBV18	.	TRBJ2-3	ASSPGTFQDTQY